A selection of T cell receptor beta chains follows, all from one sample in a study of T-cell memory formation after mild COVID-19. TCRdb processed the 5' RACE reads anew with MiXCR; each CDR3 protein has one entry. The table records under 450,000 distinct CDR3 sequences, roughly a quarter of them present only once. Material: PBMCs or a T cell subset sorted from them (not recorded which). The receptor set was obtained from an adult woman who had mild COVID-19 (a few samples of this study predate the infection). Cell type and time point are not known. Both conserved end residues are part of each CDR3. Each record gives: V gene, J gene, clone size, D gene, CDR3 DNA, CDR3 protein. A D gene is named only where the DNA matches it firmly. A clone size is listed for some rows: how often the clone was seen (once, few, many), or a class if it is expanded.

TRBV9	TRBJ1-5	few	TRBD1	TGTGCCAGCAGCGCCCGGGACAGGTTTGAGCCCCAGCATTTT	CASSARDRFEPQHF
TRBV15	TRBJ2-7	few	NA	TGTGCCACCGGTCGGAAGGAATCTTTCTACGAGCAGTACTTC	CATGRKESFYEQYF
TRBV30	TRBJ2-3	few	TRBD2	TGTGCCTGGAGTGTACTGCGGGGGGGCGTGTCAGATACGCAGTATTTT	CAWSVLRGGVSDTQYF
TRBV6-6	TRBJ2-5	NA	TRBD1	TGTGCCAGCAGTACCAGGGGGCAAGAGACCCAGTACTTC	CASSTRGQETQYF
TRBV7-2	TRBJ2-1	NA	TRBD1	TGTGCCAGCAGCCGGGGACAGGGGGGGAATGAGCAGTTCTTC	CASSRGQGGNEQFF
TRBV6-5	TRBJ1-1	NA	NA	TGTGCCAGCGGTGCAACGAAAACTGAAGCTTTCTTT	CASGATKTEAFF
TRBV9	TRBJ2-3	NA	NA	TGTGCCAGCAGCGTAGGCTTTTCGGCAGTCACTAGCACAGATACGCAGTATTTT	CASSVGFSAVTSTDTQYF
TRBV11-3	TRBJ2-3	many	TRBD2	TGTGCCAGCAGCTTGACTAGCGGCACAGATACGCAGTATTTT	CASSLTSGTDTQYF
TRBV6-1	TRBJ2-3	NA	TRBD2	TGTGCCAGCAGTCCCTACCTAGCGGGAGGGCAGGATACGCAGTATTTT	CASSPYLAGGQDTQYF
TRBV5-4	TRBJ2-4	few	TRBD1	TGTGCCAGCAGCCTCGGGACAGGGGGAGGCAAAAACATTCAGTACTTC	CASSLGTGGGKNIQYF
TRBV5-1	TRBJ1-1	NA	NA	TGCGCCAGCAGCCTAGAACGGGGGGTAGCTTTCTTT	CASSLERGVAFF